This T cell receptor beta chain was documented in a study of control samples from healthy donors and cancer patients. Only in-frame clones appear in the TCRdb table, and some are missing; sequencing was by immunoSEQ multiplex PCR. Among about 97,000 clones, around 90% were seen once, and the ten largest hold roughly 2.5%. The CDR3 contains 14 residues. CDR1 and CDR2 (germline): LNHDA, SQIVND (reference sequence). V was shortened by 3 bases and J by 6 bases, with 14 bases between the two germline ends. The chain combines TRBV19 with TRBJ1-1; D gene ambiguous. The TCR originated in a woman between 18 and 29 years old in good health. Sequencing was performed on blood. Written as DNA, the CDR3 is TGTGCCAGTAGTATTGACGCCAACGGGGCTGAAGCTTTCTTT. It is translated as CASSIDANGAEAFF.